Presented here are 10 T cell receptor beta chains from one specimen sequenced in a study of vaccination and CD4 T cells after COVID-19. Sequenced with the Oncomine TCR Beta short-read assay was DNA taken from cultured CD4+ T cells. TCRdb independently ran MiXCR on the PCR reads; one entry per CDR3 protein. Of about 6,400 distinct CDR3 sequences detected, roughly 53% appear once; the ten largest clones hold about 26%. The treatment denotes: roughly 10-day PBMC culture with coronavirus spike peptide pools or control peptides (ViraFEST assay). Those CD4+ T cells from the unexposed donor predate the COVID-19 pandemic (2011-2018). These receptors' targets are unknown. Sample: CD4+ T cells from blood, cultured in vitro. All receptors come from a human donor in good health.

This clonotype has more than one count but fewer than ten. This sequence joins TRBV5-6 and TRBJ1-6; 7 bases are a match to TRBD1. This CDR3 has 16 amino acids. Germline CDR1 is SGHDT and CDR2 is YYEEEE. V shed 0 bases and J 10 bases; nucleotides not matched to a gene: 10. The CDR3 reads CASSLDRGPFGSPLHF. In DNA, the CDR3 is TGTGCCAGCAGCTTGGACAGGGGACCCTTTGGGTCACCCCTCCACTTT.

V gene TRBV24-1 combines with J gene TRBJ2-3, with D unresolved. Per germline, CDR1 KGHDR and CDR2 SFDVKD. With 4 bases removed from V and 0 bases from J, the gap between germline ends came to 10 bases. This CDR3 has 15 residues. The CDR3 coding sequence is TGTGCCACCAGTGACCCGCGAGAAAGCACAGATACGCAGTATTTT. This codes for CATSDPRESTDTQYF.

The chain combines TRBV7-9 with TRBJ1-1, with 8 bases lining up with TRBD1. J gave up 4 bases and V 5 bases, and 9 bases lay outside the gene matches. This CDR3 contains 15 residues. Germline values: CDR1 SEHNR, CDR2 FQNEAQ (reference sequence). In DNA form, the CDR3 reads TGTGCCAGCAGCCCCGGGGCAGGGGGCGGCACTGAAGCTTTCTTT. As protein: CASSPGAGGGTEAFF.

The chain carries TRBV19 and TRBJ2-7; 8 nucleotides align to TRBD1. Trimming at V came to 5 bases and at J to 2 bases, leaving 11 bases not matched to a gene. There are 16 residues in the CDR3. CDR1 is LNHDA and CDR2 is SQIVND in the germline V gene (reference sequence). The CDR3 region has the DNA TGTGCCAGTAGTTTCTCCGGGACAGGCGCGACCTACGAGCAGTACTTC. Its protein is CASSFSGTGATYEQYF.

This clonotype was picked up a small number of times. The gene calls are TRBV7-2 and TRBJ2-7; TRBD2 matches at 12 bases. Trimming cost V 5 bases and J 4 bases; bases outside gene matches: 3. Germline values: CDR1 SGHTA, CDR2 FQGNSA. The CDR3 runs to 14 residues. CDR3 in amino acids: CASSPSGGGYEQYF. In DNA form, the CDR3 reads TGTGCCAGCAGCCCTAGCGGGGGGGGTTACGAGCAGTACTTC.

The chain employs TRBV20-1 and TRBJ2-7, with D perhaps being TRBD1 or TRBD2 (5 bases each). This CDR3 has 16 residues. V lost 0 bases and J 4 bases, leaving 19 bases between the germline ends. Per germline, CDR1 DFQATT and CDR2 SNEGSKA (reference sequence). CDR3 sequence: CSARDSGWGSPYEQYF. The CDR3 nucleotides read TGCAGTGCTAGAGATTCGGGATGGGGGAGTCCGTACGAGCAGTACTTC.

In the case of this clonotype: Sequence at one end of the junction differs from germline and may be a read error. The CDR3 reads CASSVLGTANTEAFF. The CDR3 DNA reads TGTGCCAGCAGTGTACTTGGGACAGCCAACACCGAAGCTTTCTTT. This chain uses TRBV12-3 or TRBV12-4 with TRBJ1-1; 7 bases are a match to TRBD1. This CDR3 region has 15 residues.

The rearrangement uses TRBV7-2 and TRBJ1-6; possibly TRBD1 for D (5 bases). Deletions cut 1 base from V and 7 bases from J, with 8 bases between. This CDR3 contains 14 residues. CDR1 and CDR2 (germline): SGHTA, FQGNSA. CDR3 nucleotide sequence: TGTGCCAGCAGCTTAGGACAGCTCAATTCACCCCTCCACTTT. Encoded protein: CASSLGQLNSPLHF.

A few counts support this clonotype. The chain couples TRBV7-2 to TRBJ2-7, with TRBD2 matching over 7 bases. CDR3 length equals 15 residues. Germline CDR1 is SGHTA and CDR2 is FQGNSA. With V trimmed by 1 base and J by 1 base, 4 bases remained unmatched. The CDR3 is CASSLDSGESYEQYF. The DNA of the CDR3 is TGTGCCAGCAGCTTAGACAGCGGGGAATCCTACGAGCAGTACTTC.

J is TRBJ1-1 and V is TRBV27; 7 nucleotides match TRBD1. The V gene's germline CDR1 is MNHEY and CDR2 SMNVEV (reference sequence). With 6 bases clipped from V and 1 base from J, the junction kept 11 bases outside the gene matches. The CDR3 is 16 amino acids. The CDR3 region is CASRRGQAGRNTEAFF. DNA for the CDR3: TGTGCCAGCAGACGAGGACAGGCCGGTAGGAACACTGAAGCTTTCTTT.